Below are 22 T cell receptor beta chains sequenced from a single sample in a study of OX40 agonist ivuxolimab in advanced cancers. Generated by immunoSEQ multiplex PCR, the TCRdb table keeps only in-frame clones and is missing some. This table holds tens of thousands of clones, 84% found once. This specimen consisted of CD4+ or CD8+ T cells sorted from blood, obtained in a trial of the OX40 agonist ivuxolimab. The receptors stem from an adult with an advanced solid tumor such as melanoma, head and neck, liver or kidney cancer.

The V gene is TRBV4-1, the J gene TRBJ2-3; the match to TRBD2 covers 13 bases. The length of the CDR3 is 18 residues. CDR1 and CDR2 from the germline V gene are MGHRA and YSYEKL. Trimming took 1 base from V and 2 from J; bases not matched to a gene: 6. The CDR3 here is CASSQASGLAGTTDTQYF. CDR3 sequence (DNA): TGCGCCAGCAGCCAAGCCTCGGGACTAGCGGGGACCACAGATACGCAGTATTTT.

The V gene is TRBV28, the J gene TRBJ1-1, with 7 bases identical to TRBD1. From germline, CDR1 is MDHEN and CDR2 SYDVKM. There are 13 residues in the CDR3. The V segment lost 7 bases and the J segment 6 bases; nucleotides outside the gene matches: 8. CDR3 nucleotides: TGTGCCAGCAAACAACAGGGGAGGCCTGAAGCTTTCTTT. It is translated as CASKQQGRPEAFF.

V is TRBV18 and J is TRBJ1-6; D is possibly TRBD1 (5 bases). Germline V gives CDR1 KGHSH, CDR2 LQKENI. The CDR3 is 19 residues long. V lost 2 bases and J 0 bases, leaving 17 bases between the germline ends. In DNA, the CDR3 is TGTGCCAGCTCACCAACACAGGTGGCGCCGAGCTCCTATAATTCACCCCTCCACTTT. As protein: CASSPTQVAPSSYNSPLHF.

J is TRBJ1-4 and V is TRBV6-1; tentative D call: TRBD1 (6 bases). CDR1 is MNHNS, CDR2 SASEGT, per germline. With 4 bases removed from V and 3 bases from J, the gap between germline ends came to 15 bases. This CDR3 has 16 amino acids. The CDR3 is CASSGGGKGANEKLFF. The CDR3 nucleotides are TGTGCCAGCAGTGGGGGAGGGAAGGGGGCTAATGAAAAACTGTTTTTT.

V is TRBV11-2 and J is TRBJ2-2, with 11 positions matching TRBD1. The CDR3 length is 19 residues. Germline CDR1 SGHAT, CDR2 FQNNGV. Unmatched junction bases numbered 17, after V lost 3 bases and J lost 8 bases. Written as DNA, the CDR3 is TGTGCCAGCAGCTTTACGGGCCGCCGGGACAGGGGGAGACCGGGGGAGCTGTTTTTT. Translated, it gives CASSFTGRRDRGRPGELFF.

The rearrangement joins TRBV5-1 to TRBJ2-3, with 7 positions matching TRBD1. Germline-derived CDR1 and CDR2 are SGHRS and YFSETQ. The length of the CDR3 is 17 residues. The V segment lost 4 bases and the J segment 1 base; nucleotides outside the gene matches: 12. CDR3 region: CASSTGRQGSGTDTQYF. For the CDR3, the DNA is TGCGCCAGCAGCACCGGACGACAGGGCTCGGGCACAGATACGCAGTATTTT.

The rearrangement uses TRBV6-6 and TRBJ2-7, with D possibly matching TRBD1 (5 bases). V was cut by 6 bases and J by 0 bases, with 9 bases left in between. Germline lookup yields CDR1 MNHNY and CDR2 SVGAGI (reference sequence). The length of the CDR3 is 13 residues. The CDR3 protein is CASRGVSSYEQYF. CDR3 coding DNA: TGTGCCAGCAGAGGGGTTAGCTCCTACGAGCAGTACTTC.

V and J are TRBV30 and TRBJ1-2; 7 bases align to TRBD1. The germline V gene encodes CDR1 GTSNPN and CDR2 SVGIG (reference sequence). The CDR3 is 15 amino acids. Trimming took 0 bases from V and 2 from J; bases not matched to a gene: 6. For the CDR3, the DNA is TGTGCCTGGAGTGTACGAAGGGGGCTAAACTATGGCTACACCTTC. It is translated as CAWSVRRGLNYGYTF.

This clone is termed medium-sized. V usage is TRBV19 and J usage is TRBJ2-2, with D possibly being TRBD1 (5 bases). The CDR3 is 13 residues long. Germline CDR1 LNHDA, CDR2 SQIVND (reference sequence). The CDR3 DNA sequence: TGTGCTATGCAGGGTTCGAACACCGGGGAGCTGTTTTTT. Its translation: CAMQGSNTGELFF.

The chain carries TRBV29-1 and TRBJ2-5; 13 bases match TRBD2. J was trimmed by 1 base and V by 5 bases; bases with no gene match: 7. This CDR3 has 16 amino acids. CDR1 is SQVTM and CDR2 is ANQGSEA in the germline V gene. This CDR3 reads CSVPRLAGGFQETQYF. The CDR3 bases are TGCAGCGTTCCTCGACTAGCGGGGGGCTTCCAAGAGACCCAGTACTTC.

The chain's CDR3 is CASSEETAGANVLTF. CDR3 DNA sequence: TGTGCCAGCAGTGAAGAGACAGCTGGGGCCAACGTCCTGACTTTC. The chain has TRBV2 and TRBJ2-6, with D maybe TRBD1 (5 bases). Germline V gene lookup returns CDR1 SNHLY and CDR2 FYNNEI. Trimming took 1 base from V and 2 from J, leaving 6 bases between them. The CDR3 has 15 residues.

This chain's CDR3 is CASRDGLNTEAFF. DNA for the CDR3: TGCGCCAGCAGGGACGGACTGAACACTGAAGCTTTCTTT. This chain joins TRBV4-3 and TRBJ1-1; D not resolved. Germline lookup yields CDR1 LGHNA and CDR2 YSLEER. V was shortened by 6 bases and J by 0 bases, with 8 bases between the two germline ends. The CDR3 covers 13 residues.

The chain has TRBV7-9 and TRBJ2-3, with 8 bases fitting TRBD2. Germline V gene sequence: CDR1 SEHNR, CDR2 FQNEAQ (reference sequence). CDR3 length equals 15 residues. J gave up 6 bases and V 5 bases, and 10 bases lay outside the gene matches. Here the CDR3 DNA reads TGTGCCAGCAGCCCGAGCGGGGGCTACGCGGATACGCAGTATTTT. It codes for CASSPSGGYADTQYF.

V and J are TRBV10-3 and TRBJ1-1; D remains unclear. Germline CDR1 is ENHRY and CDR2 is SYGVKD. There are 13 residues in the CDR3. V lost 4 bases and J lost 2, with 8 bases in between. CDR3 in amino acids: CAISVEINTEAFF. The DNA of the CDR3 is TGTGCCATCAGTGTCGAGATTAACACTGAAGCTTTCTTT.

The chain couples TRBV5-6 to TRBJ1-1; a weak D match, TRBD1 (5 bases). Trimming removed 0 bases at V and 5 bases at J, with 14 bases between. From germline, CDR1 is SGHDT and CDR2 YYEEEE. This CDR3 is 15 amino acids long. The CDR3: CASSLGGGSRTEAFF. The CDR3 coding sequence is TGTGCCAGCAGCTTGGGCGGGGGAAGTCGGACTGAAGCTTTCTTT.

The V call is TRBV7-2, the J call TRBJ1-1, with D tentatively TRBD1 (5 bases). The germline gives CDR1 SGHTA, CDR2 FQGNSA. Deletions cut 5 bases from V and 0 bases from J, with 10 bases between. The CDR3 extends over 14 amino acids. The CDR3 loop is CASSLGALNTEAFF. The DNA for the CDR3 is TGTGCCAGCAGCCTCGGGGCGTTGAACACTGAAGCTTTCTTT.

The chain couples TRBV27 to TRBJ2-3; 7 bases are shared with TRBD2. The germline CDR1 and CDR2 sequences are MNHEY and SMNVEV (reference sequence). This CDR3 region has 13 residues. The V and J ends lost 6 bases and 4 bases, in that order; junction bases with no gene match: 4. Written as DNA, the CDR3 is TGTGCCAGCAGCCGGGACTACCCAGATACGCAGTATTTT. Encoded protein: CASSRDYPDTQYF.

J is TRBJ1-2 and V is TRBV4-1, with D hard to call. V lost 5 bases to trimming and J lost 4 bases, with 17 bases between them. Germline values: CDR1 MGHRA, CDR2 YSYEKL. The CDR3 consists of 15 residues. CDR3 DNA: TGCGCCAGCAGCAATTTTGGCCCTCTCTCCTATGGCTACACCTTC. The encoded protein is CASSNFGPLSYGYTF.

The genes are TRBV19 and TRBJ1-2; D is unclear. CDR3 length: 14 amino acids. The germline CDR1 and CDR2 sequences are LNHDA and SQIVND (reference sequence). The V gene lost 4 bases and the J gene lost 4 bases, with 13 bases spanning the gap. This chain's CDR3 is CASSTPRGGYGYTF. CDR3 nucleotide sequence: TGTGCCAGTAGTACGCCCCGGGGAGGCTATGGCTACACCTTC.

The chain carries TRBV4-1 and TRBJ1-5, with 7 bases matching TRBD1. V dropped 0 bases and J dropped 6; count of bases not matched to a gene: 2. The CDR3 sequence is 14 residues long. The V gene's germline CDR1 is MGHRA and CDR2 YSYEKL. The CDR3 DNA is TGCGCCAGCAGCCAAGAGCAGGGGGGTCAGCCCCAGCATTTT. Its protein product is CASSQEQGGQPQHF.

The chain employs TRBV28 and TRBJ2-2, with D uncertain. The germline V gene encodes CDR1 MDHEN and CDR2 SYDVKM. This CDR3 contains 13 residues. Deletions cut 8 bases from V and 0 bases from J, with 7 bases between. The CDR3 here is CASSPPNTGELFF. The CDR3 DNA reads TGTGCCAGCTCCCCCCCGAACACCGGGGAGCTGTTTTTT.

V and J are TRBV9 and TRBJ2-3, with a possible D match to TRBD2 (5 bases). This CDR3 contains 16 residues. Germline CDR1 is SGDLS and CDR2 is YYNGEE. Trimming stripped 0 bases from V and 4 bases from J, with 15 bases between. The CDR3 sequence is CASSVGSRRRSDTQYF. CDR3 nucleotides: TGTGCCAGCAGCGTAGGTTCGCGGAGGAGATCAGATACGCAGTATTTT.